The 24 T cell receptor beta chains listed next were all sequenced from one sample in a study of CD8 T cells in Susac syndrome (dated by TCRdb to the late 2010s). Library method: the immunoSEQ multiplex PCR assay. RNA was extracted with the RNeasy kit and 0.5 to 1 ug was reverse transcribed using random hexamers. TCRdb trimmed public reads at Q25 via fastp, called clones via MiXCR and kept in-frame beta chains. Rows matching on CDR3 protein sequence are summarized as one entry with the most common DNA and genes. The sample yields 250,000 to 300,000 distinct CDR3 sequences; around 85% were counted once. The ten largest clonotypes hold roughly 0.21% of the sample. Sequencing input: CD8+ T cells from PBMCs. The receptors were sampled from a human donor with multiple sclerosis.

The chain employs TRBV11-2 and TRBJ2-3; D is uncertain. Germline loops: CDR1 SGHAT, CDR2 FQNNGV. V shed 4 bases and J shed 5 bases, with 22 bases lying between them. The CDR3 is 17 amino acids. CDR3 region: CASSSTFGQKERDTQYF. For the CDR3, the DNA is TGTGCCAGCAGCTCCACATTTGGCCAGAAGGAAAGAGATACGCAGTATTTT.

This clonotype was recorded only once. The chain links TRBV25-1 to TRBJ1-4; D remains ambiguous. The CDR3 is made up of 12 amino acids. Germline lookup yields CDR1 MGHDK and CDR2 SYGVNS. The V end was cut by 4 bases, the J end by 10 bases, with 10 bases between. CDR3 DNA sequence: TGTGCCAGCAGTGTCCCGTGGGGAAAACTGTTTTTT. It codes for CASSVPWGKLFF.

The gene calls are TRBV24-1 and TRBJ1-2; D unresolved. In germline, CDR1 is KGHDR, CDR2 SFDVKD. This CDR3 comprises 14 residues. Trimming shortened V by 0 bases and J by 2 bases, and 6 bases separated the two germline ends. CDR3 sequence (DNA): TGTGCCACCAGTGATTTGGGGCGGAACTATGGCTACACCTTC. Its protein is CATSDLGRNYGYTF.

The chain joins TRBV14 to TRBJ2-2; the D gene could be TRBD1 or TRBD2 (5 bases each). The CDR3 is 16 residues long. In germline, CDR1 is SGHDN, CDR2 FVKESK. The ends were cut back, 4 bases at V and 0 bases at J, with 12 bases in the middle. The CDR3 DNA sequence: TGTGCCAGCAGCCCTTGGGACGGAACGAACACCGGGGAGCTGTTTTTT. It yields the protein CASSPWDGTNTGELFF.

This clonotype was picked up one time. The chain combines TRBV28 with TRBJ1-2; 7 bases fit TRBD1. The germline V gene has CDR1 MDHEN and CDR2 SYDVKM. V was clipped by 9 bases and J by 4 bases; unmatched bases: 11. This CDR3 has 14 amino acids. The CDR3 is CASILQGSPYGYTF. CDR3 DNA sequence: TGTGCCAGTATTTTACAGGGGTCCCCCTATGGCTACACCTTC.

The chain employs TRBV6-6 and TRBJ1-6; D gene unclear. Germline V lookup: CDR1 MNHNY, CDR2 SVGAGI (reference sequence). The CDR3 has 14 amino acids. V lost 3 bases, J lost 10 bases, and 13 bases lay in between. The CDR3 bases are TGTGCCAGCAGTTATTCCGACATGGGGTCACCCCTCCACTTT. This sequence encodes CASSYSDMGSPLHF.

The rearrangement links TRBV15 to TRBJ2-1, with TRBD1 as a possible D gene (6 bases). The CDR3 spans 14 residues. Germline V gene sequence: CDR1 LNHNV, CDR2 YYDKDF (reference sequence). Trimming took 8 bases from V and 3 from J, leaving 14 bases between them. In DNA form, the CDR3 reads TGTGCCACCCGGGACATAACCTTCTACAATGAGCAGTTCTTC. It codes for CATRDITFYNEQFF.

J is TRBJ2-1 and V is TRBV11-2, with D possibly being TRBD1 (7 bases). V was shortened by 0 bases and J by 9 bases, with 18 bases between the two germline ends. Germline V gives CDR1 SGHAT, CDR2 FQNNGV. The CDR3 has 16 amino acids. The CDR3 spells CASSLEAGRGVGEQFF. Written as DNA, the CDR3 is TGTGCCAGCAGCTTAGAAGCGGGCAGGGGGGTGGGTGAGCAGTTCTTC.

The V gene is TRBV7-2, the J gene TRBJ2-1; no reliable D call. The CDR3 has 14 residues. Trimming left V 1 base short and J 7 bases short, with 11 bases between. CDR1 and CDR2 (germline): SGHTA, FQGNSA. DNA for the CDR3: TGTGCCAGCAGCTTAGGGCCAGTCCGGAATGAGCAGTTCTTC. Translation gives CASSLGPVRNEQFF.

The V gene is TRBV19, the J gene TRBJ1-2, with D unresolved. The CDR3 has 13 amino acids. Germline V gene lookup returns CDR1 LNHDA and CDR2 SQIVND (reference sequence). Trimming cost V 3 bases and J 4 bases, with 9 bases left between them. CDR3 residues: CASSMGGPYGYTF. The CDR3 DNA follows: TGTGCCAGTAGTATGGGAGGTCCCTATGGCTACACCTTC. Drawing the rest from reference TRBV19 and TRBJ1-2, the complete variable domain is DGGITQSPKYLFRKEGQNVTLSCEQNLNHDAMYWYRQDPGQGLRLIYYSQIVNDFQKGDIAEGYSVSREKKESFPLTVTSAQKNPTAFYLCASSMGGPYGYTFGSGTRLTVV.

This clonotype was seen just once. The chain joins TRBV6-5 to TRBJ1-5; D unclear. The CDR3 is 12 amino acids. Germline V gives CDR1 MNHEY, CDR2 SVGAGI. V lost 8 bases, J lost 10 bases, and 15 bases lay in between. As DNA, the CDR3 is TGTGCCAGCGGTCGCGGGATCACCCCCCAGCATTTT. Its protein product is CASGRGITPQHF.

CDR3 DNA sequence: TGTGCTAGTGGTTTGGACGGGAAGGCTGGCTACACCTTC. Residues: CASGLDGKAGYTF. The chain employs TRBV12-5 and TRBJ1-2; D uncertain. Germline V gene lookup returns CDR1 LGHNT and CDR2 FRNRAP. This CDR3 spans 13 amino acids. V shed 1 base and J shed 7 bases, with 10 bases lying between them. Full variable domain (missing parts from reference TRBV12-5 and TRBJ1-2): DARVTQTPRHKVTEMGQEVTMRCQPILGHNTVFWYRQTMMQGLELLAYFRNRAPLDDSGMPKDRFSAEMPDATLATLKIQPSEPRDSAVYFCASGLDGKAGYTFGSGTRLTVV.

As DNA, the CDR3 is TGTGCCAGCAGTGTAAAGCCAGATACGCAGTATTTT. Its protein is CASSVKPDTQYF. The chain links TRBV12-3 or TRBV12-4 to TRBJ2-3; D call uncertain. There are 12 residues in the CDR3. The ends were cut back, 5 bases at V and 4 bases at J, with 7 bases in the middle.

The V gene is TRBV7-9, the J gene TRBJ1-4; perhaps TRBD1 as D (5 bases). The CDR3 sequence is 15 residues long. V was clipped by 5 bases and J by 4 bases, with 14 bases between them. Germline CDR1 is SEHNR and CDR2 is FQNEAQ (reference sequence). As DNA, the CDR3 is TGTGCCAGCAGCCCGAGTGGGGGACTTAATGAAAAACTGTTTTTT. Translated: CASSPSGGLNEKLFF.

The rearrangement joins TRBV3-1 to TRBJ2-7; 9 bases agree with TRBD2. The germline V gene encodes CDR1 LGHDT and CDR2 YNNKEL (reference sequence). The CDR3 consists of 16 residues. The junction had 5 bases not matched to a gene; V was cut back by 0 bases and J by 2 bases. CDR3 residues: CASSQDRLAGTYEQYF. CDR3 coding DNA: TGTGCCAGCAGCCAAGATCGCCTAGCGGGAACCTACGAGCAGTACTTC.

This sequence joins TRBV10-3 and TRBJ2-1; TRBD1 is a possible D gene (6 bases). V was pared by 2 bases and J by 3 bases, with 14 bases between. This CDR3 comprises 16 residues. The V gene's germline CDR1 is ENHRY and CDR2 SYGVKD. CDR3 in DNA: TGTGCCATCAGTGAGGGGGACACTAATTTCTACAATGAGCAGTTCTTC. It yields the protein CAISEGDTNFYNEQFF.

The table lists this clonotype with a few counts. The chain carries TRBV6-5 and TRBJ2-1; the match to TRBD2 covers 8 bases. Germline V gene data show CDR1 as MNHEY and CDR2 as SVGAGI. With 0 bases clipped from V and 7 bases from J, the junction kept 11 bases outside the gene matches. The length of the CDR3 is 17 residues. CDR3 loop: CASSYSPPREVLNEQFF. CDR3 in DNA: TGTGCCAGCAGTTACTCGCCCCCGCGGGAGGTACTAAATGAGCAGTTCTTC.

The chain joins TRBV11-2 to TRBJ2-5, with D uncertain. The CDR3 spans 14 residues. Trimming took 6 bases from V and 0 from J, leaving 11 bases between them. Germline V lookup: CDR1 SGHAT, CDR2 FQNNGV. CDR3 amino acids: CASRLPRYQETQYF. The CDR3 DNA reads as TGTGCCAGCAGGTTACCACGGTACCAAGAGACCCAGTACTTC.

The CDR3 DNA follows: TGTGCCAGCAGCTTAGGACTATTCAATGAGCAGTTCTTC. It codes for CASSLGLFNEQFF. This chain links TRBV7-2 with TRBJ2-1; D is possibly TRBD2 (5 bases). CDR3 length: 13 amino acids. Germline CDR1 is SGHTA and CDR2 is FQGNSA. V shed 1 base and J shed 6 bases, with 7 bases lying between them.

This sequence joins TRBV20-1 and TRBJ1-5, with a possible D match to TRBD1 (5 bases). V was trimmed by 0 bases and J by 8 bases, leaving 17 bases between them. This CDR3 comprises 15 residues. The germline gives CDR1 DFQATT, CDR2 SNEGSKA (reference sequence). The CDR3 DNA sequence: TGCAGTGCTAGAGATGTGGCAGGCCCCAGGGAGCCCCAGCATTTT. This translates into CSARDVAGPREPQHF.

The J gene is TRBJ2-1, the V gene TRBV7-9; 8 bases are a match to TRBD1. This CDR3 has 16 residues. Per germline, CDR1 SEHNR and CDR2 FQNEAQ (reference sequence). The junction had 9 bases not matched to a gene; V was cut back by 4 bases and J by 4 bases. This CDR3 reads CASSSPGTGPYNEQFF. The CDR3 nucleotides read TGTGCCAGCAGCTCTCCCGGGACAGGCCCTTACAATGAGCAGTTCTTC.

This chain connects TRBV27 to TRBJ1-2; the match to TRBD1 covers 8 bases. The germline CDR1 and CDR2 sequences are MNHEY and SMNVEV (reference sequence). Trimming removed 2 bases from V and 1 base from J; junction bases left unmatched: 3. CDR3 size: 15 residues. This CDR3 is CASSLRTGFNYGYTF. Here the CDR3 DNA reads TGTGCCAGCAGTTTAAGGACAGGGTTTAACTATGGCTACACCTTC.

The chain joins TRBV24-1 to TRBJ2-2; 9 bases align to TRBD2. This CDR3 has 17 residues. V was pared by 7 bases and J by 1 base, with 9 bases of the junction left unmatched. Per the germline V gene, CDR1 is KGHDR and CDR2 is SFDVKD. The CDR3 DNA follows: TGTGCCACCAGCACTAGCGGGTTCCGATTGAACACCGGGGAGCTGTTTTTT. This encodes CATSTSGFRLNTGELFF.

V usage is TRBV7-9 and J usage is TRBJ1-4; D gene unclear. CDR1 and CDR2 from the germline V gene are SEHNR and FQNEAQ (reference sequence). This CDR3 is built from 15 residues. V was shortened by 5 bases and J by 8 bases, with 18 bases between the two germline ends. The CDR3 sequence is CASSPREVVTEKLFF. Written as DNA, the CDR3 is TGTGCCAGCAGCCCTAGGGAGGTTGTAACCGAAAAACTGTTTTTT.